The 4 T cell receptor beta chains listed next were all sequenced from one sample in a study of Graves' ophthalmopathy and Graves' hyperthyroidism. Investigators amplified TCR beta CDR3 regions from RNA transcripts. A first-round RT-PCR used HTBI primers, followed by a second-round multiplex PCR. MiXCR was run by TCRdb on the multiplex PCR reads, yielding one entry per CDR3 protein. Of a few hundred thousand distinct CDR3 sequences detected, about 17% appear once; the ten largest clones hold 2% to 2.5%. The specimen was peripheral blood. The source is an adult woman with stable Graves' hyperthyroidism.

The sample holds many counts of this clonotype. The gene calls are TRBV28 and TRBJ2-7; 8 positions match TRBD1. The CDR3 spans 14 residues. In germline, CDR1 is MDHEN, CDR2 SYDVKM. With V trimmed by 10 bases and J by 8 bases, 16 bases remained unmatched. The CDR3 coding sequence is TGTGCCACCAAAAGGGGACAGGACTACGCTCAGCAGTACTTC. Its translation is CATKRGQDYAQQYF.

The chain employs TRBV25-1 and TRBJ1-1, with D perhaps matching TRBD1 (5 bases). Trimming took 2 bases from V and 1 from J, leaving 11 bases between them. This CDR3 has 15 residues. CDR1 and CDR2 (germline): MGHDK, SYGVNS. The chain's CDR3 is CASSEGYRPNTEAFF. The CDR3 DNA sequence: TGTGCCAGCAGTGAAGGCTACAGGCCGAACACTGAAGCTTTCTTT. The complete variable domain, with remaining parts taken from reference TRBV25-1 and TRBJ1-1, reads EADIYQTPRYLVIGTGKKITLECSQTMGHDKMYWYQQDPGMELHLIHYSYGVNSTEKGDLSSESTVSRIRTEHFPLTLESARPSHTSQYLCASSEGYRPNTEAFFGQGTRLTVV.

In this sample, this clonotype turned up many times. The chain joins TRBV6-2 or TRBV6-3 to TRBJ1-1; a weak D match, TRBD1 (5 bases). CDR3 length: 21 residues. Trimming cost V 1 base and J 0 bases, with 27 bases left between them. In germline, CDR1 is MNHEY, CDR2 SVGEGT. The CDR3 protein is CASSYYSMPTLRGGMNTEAFF. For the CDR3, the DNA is TGTGCCAGCAGTTACTACTCGATGCCCACCTTACGGGGGGGTATGAACACTGAAGCTTTCTTT.

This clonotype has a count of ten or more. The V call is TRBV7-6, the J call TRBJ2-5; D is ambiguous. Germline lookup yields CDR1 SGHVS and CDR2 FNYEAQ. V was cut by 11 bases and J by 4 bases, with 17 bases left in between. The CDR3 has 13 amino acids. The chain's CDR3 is CASRVGSGETQYF. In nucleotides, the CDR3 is TGTGCCTCTAGGGTAGGGTCGGGAGAGACCCAGTACTTC. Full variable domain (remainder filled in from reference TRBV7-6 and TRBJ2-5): GAGVSQSPRYKVTKRGQDVALRCDPISGHVSLYWYRQALGQGPEFLTYFNYEAQQDKSGLPNDRFSAERPEGSISTLTIQRTEQRDSAMYRCASRVGSGETQYFGPGTRLLVL.